Below, one TCR beta chain is given with its context. Per the original data handling: The authors estimated nucleated cell counts from reference gene primer amplification. Only in-frame clones appear in the TCRdb table, and some are missing; sequencing was by immunoSEQ multiplex PCR. V and J calls and clone size come straight from that table; D and trimming were deduced from the DNA. The table records approximately 300,000 clones, around 90% of them present only once. This specimen belongs to a study of blood T cell repertoires in COVID-19. CDR3 length: 13 amino acids. Between the trimmed V and J ends, which lost 3 bases and 6 bases, there was a span of 11 bases. CDR1 SEHNR and CDR2 FQNEAQ come from the germline V gene (reference sequence).

The sequence was collected from a woman younger than 45 with COVID-19, enrolled during active disease. V and J are TRBV7-9 and TRBJ1-2; D is ambiguous. Specimen: peripheral blood. The CDR3 region is CASSLAAGNGYTF. CDR3 nucleotides: TGTGCCAGCAGCTTGGCCGCGGGGAATGGCTACACCTTC.